These 7 T cell receptor beta chains were sequenced from one sample in a study of T cells after posttransplantation cyclophosphamide. The protocol was immunoSEQ multiplex PCR, while the TCRdb copy is restricted to in-frame clones and leaves out a portion. The sample yields 10,000 to 15,000 clones, roughly 1.9% seen once. Busulfan-fludarabine conditioning, marrow transplant, and cyclophosphamide on days +3 and +4 were administered. Here the sequenced sample was PBMCs, taken after allogeneic stem cell transplant with posttransplant cyclophosphamide. The receptors were gathered from a male patient between 25 and 40 years old who received an allogeneic stem cell transplant from a related donor, was CMV-positive, and had no GVHD. Some T cells here may be from the graft donor.

The chain couples TRBV7-8 to TRBJ1-1, with unresolved D. The V end lost 1 base, the J end lost 3 bases, and 6 bases lay between the germline ends. Germline loops: CDR1 SGHVS, CDR2 FQNEAQ. The CDR3 totals 13 residues. The CDR3 DNA follows: TGTGCCAGCAGCTTAGTCAGATACACTGAAGCTTTCTTT. Translated: CASSLVRYTEAFF.

This clone has only a few counts. The genes are TRBV7-9 and TRBJ2-7; possible D gene TRBD1, 6 bases. The CDR3 has 15 amino acids. Germline CDR1 is SEHNR and CDR2 is FQNEAQ (reference sequence). V was pared by 2 bases and J by 3 bases, with 14 bases between. CDR3 bases: TGTGCCAGCAGCTTAATACAGGGCCCGAACTACGAGCAGTACTTC. Translation gives CASSLIQGPNYEQYF. The variable domain in full, completed from reference TRBV7-9 and TRBJ2-7, reads DTGVSQNPRHKITKRGQNVTFRCDPISEHNRLYWYRQTLGQGPEFLTYFQNEAQLEKSRLLSDRFSAERPKGSFSTLEIQRTEQGDSAMYLCASSLIQGPNYEQYFGPGTRLTVT.

This clone has a handful of counts. This chain connects TRBV28 to TRBJ2-7; a weak D match, TRBD1 (5 bases). Trimming removed 7 bases at V and 3 bases at J, with 16 bases between. In germline, CDR1 is MDHEN, CDR2 SYDVKM. The CDR3 is made up of 14 amino acids. The CDR3 DNA sequence: TGTGCCAGCACGACAGACAGCCCCCTCTACGAGCAGTACTTC. Translated, it gives CASTTDSPLYEQYF.

The chain joins TRBV11-2 to TRBJ1-2, with D tentatively TRBD1 (5 bases). V was pared by 5 bases and J by 2 bases, with 24 bases between. The CDR3 has 18 residues. Germline V gene sequence: CDR1 SGHAT, CDR2 FQNNGV. As DNA, the CDR3 is TGTGCCAGCAGCCTCCACAGGCAGACGAAGTCGATAAACTATGGCTACACCTTC. This gives the protein CASSLHRQTKSINYGYTF.

This clone was seen a few times. This chain uses TRBV19 with TRBJ1-4, with D maybe TRBD1 (5 bases). Trimming stripped 5 bases from V and 8 bases from J, with 18 bases between. The CDR3 is made up of 15 amino acids. The V gene's germline CDR1 is LNHDA and CDR2 SQIVND (reference sequence). The CDR3 DNA reads TGTGCCAGTAGTCCAAATCTTGGGGCTATAGAAAAACTGTTTTTT. Translating it yields CASSPNLGAIEKLFF.

This clone has just a few counts. The J gene is TRBJ1-2, the V gene TRBV19; 10 nucleotides align to TRBD1. Trimming cost V 7 bases and J 4 bases; bases outside gene matches: 9. Germline V CDR1 and CDR2: LNHDA, SQIVND (reference sequence). CDR3 size: 15 residues. The CDR3 region is CASIDRDRGGYGYTF. CDR3 DNA sequence: TGTGCCAGTATCGATAGGGACAGGGGAGGCTATGGCTACACCTTC.

The V gene is TRBV9, the J gene TRBJ2-5; 7 bases line up with TRBD1. The germline CDR1 and CDR2 sequences are SGDLS and YYNGEE. With 0 bases clipped from V and 5 bases from J, the junction kept 7 bases outside the gene matches. The CDR3 runs 15 residues. CDR3 region: CASSVETGVGETQYF. The CDR3 nucleotides are TGTGCCAGCAGCGTAGAAACAGGGGTGGGGGAGACCCAGTACTTC. The variable domain in full, completed from reference TRBV9 and TRBJ2-5, reads DSGVTQTPKHLITATGQRVTLRCSPRSGDLSVYWYQQSLDQGLQFLIQYYNGEERAKGNILERFSAQQFPDLHSELNLSSLELGDSALYFCASSVETGVGETQYFGPGTRLLVL.